One sample yielded the 20 T cell receptor beta chains listed below, sequenced in a study of blood T cell repertoires in COVID-19. Assay: immunoSEQ multiplex PCR; the TCRdb copy retains only in-frame clones and omits some. The sample contains about 55,000 clones, over 75% of which appear only once. Source material: peripheral blood. The receptors were sampled from a human donor in a cohort sampled during active COVID-19.

V and J are TRBV30 and TRBJ2-3, with D unresolved. The CDR3 is 14 residues long. The germline gives CDR1 GTSNPN, CDR2 SVGIG (reference sequence). Trimming pared 3 bases from V and 2 bases from J, leaving 12 bases between. The CDR3 loop is CAWRRSPVTDTQYF. CDR3 sequence (DNA): TGTGCCTGGAGGAGGTCACCGGTCACAGATACGCAGTATTTT.

The J gene is TRBJ1-1, the V gene TRBV5-8; unclear D gene. CDR3 length equals 15 residues. Per germline, CDR1 SGHTS and CDR2 YDEGEE. The V and J ends lost 0 bases and 3 bases respectively, with 12 bases between them. Here the CDR3 DNA reads TGTGCCAGCAGCTTGGCCCCCGGCGGGGACACTGAAGCTTTCTTT. This gives the protein CASSLAPGGDTEAFF.

The gene calls are TRBV19 and TRBJ1-3, with 9 bases fitting TRBD1. The CDR3 spans 16 residues. V dropped 5 bases and J dropped 4; count of bases not matched to a gene: 9. Germline CDR1 and CDR2: LNHDA and SQIVND (reference sequence). CDR3 sequence (DNA): TGTGCCAGTAGTCTTCTACAGGGGGCAGGAGGAAACACCATATATTTT. This gives the protein CASSLLQGAGGNTIYF.

The V call is TRBV7-2, the J call TRBJ2-7; 11 bases are shared with TRBD2. Trimming took 2 bases from V and 3 from J; bases not matched to a gene: 6. The CDR3 is 16 amino acids. Germline V gene lookup returns CDR1 SGHTA and CDR2 FQGNSA. The CDR3 sequence: CASSLYGSGRGYEQYF. CDR3 nucleotides: TGTGCCAGCAGCTTATACGGTAGCGGGAGGGGCTACGAGCAGTACTTC.

The count of this clone is one. The V gene is TRBV7-2, the J gene TRBJ2-7, with 10 bases aligning to TRBD1. The CDR3 has 15 residues. J gave up 2 bases and V 4 bases, and 5 bases lay outside the gene matches. Per germline, CDR1 SGHTA and CDR2 FQGNSA. CDR3 protein: CASSSRDRGAYEQYF. The DNA for the CDR3 is TGTGCCAGCAGCTCCCGGGACAGGGGAGCCTACGAGCAGTACTTC.

V usage is TRBV27 and J usage is TRBJ1-5; possible D gene TRBD1, 5 bases. The length of the CDR3 is 15 residues. From germline, CDR1 is MNHEY and CDR2 SMNVEV (reference sequence). V shed 6 bases and J shed 6 bases, with 18 bases lying between them. CDR3 coding DNA: TGTGCCAGCAGCCGACGGCAGGGTCCAGGTCAGCCCCAGCATTTT. Protein product: CASSRRQGPGQPQHF.

The chain couples TRBV28 to TRBJ1-1; the match to TRBD1 covers 7 bases. Germline CDR1 reads MDHEN; CDR2 reads SYDVKM. Trimming took 5 bases from V and 7 from J; bases not matched to a gene: 10. The CDR3 sequence is 14 residues long. CDR3 amino acids: CASSDRQGPSEAFF. CDR3 coding DNA: TGTGCCAGCAGTGACCGACAGGGACCCAGTGAAGCTTTCTTT. The variable domain in full, completed from reference TRBV28 and TRBJ1-1, reads DVKVTQSSRYLVKRTGEKVFLECVQDMDHENMFWYRQDPGLGLRLIYFSYDVKMKEKGDIPEGYSVSREKKERFSLILESASTNQTSMYLCASSDRQGPSEAFFGQGTRLTVV.

This chain joins TRBV6-2 or TRBV6-3 and TRBJ2-2, with 11 bases aligning to TRBD2. Germline V gene data show CDR1 as MNHEY and CDR2 as SVGEGT. V lost 5 bases, J lost 2 bases, and 7 bases stayed unmatched. The CDR3 has 17 amino acids. The CDR3 DNA sequence: TGTGCCAGCAGTAGACCCCTAGCGGGAGGAAACACCGGGGAGCTGTTTTTT. It translates to CASSRPLAGGNTGELFF.

The V call is TRBV2, the J call TRBJ2-5, with 7 nucleotides matching TRBD2. This CDR3 spans 13 amino acids. V was pared by 7 bases and J by 4 bases, with 6 bases of the junction left unmatched. From germline, CDR1 is SNHLY and CDR2 FYNNEI. In DNA, the CDR3 is TGTGCCAGCACTCCAGCGGGGTCAGAGACCCAGTACTTC. Amino acids: CASTPAGSETQYF. Looking up the rest from reference TRBV2 and TRBJ2-5 gives the full variable domain: EPEVTQTPSHQVTQMGQEVILRCVPISNHLYFYWYRQILGQKVEFLVSFYNNEISEKSEIFDDQFSVERPDGSNFTLKIRSTKLEDSAMYFCASTPAGSETQYFGPGTRLLVL.

As DNA, the CDR3 is TGTGCCAGCAGCGTAGGGGGGGATTGGGCCTACGAGCAGTACTTC. This gives the protein CASSVGGDWAYEQYF. This chain connects TRBV9 to TRBJ2-7, with TRBD2 as a possible D gene (6 bases). The CDR3 is 15 amino acids. Trimming left V 0 bases short and J 2 bases short, with 12 bases between. Germline V gives CDR1 SGDLS, CDR2 YYNGEE.

The chain employs TRBV7-3 and TRBJ2-1, with 9 positions matching TRBD2. The V and J ends lost 5 bases and 4 bases, in that order; junction bases with no gene match: 6. This CDR3 is 15 amino acids long. The germline V gene has CDR1 SGHTA and CDR2 FQGTGA. Here the CDR3 reads CASSTGTSRYNEQFF. In DNA form, the CDR3 reads TGTGCCAGCAGCACCGGGACTAGCAGGTACAATGAGCAGTTCTTC.

The rearrangement joins TRBV7-8 to TRBJ2-1; a possible D gene is TRBD1 (6 bases). Germline-derived CDR1 and CDR2 are SGHVS and FQNEAQ. The CDR3 extends over 18 amino acids. Trimming pared 5 bases from V and 3 bases from J, leaving 23 bases between. The CDR3 reads CASSTNYGGGQYYNEQFF. The CDR3 nucleotides read TGTGCCAGCAGCACGAATTATGGTGGAGGACAGTACTACAATGAGCAGTTCTTC.

V is TRBV27 and J is TRBJ1-4, with D unresolved. Germline V gives CDR1 MNHEY, CDR2 SMNVEV (reference sequence). The germline V and J ends were trimmed by 1 base and 0 bases, with 18 bases remaining between them. The CDR3 runs 19 residues. The CDR3 protein is CASSLYRSPREATNEKLFF. Written as DNA, the CDR3 is TGTGCCAGCAGTTTATATCGAAGTCCCCGGGAGGCAACTAATGAAAAACTGTTTTTT.

The chain carries TRBV13 and TRBJ1-5; TRBD1 matches 7 bases. The junction had 5 bases not matched to a gene; V was cut back by 2 bases and J by 7 bases. CDR1 and CDR2 from the germline V gene are PRHDT and FYEKMQ (reference sequence). This CDR3 comprises 14 residues. The CDR3 sequence: CASSLKGAGQPQHF. As DNA, the CDR3 is TGTGCCAGCAGCTTAAAGGGGGCAGGGCAGCCCCAGCATTTT.

This clone appeared a few times. V usage is TRBV9 and J usage is TRBJ2-1; D may be TRBD1 (5 bases). CDR3 length: 14 amino acids. CDR1 is SGDLS and CDR2 is YYNGEE in the germline V gene. V gave up 2 bases and J gave up 3 bases, with 9 bases separating them. CDR3 loop: CASSVSDSYNEQFF. In nucleotides, the CDR3 is TGTGCCAGCAGCGTGTCTGACAGCTACAATGAGCAGTTCTTC.

The V and J genes are TRBV7-7 and TRBJ2-1; D is unclear. The CDR3 extends over 13 amino acids. With 3 bases removed from V and 4 bases from J, the gap between germline ends came to 7 bases. Germline V gene data show CDR1 as SSHAT and CDR2 as FNYEAQ (reference sequence). The CDR3 region is CASSFSRYNEQFF. CDR3 coding DNA: TGTGCCAGCAGCTTTTCTCGGTACAATGAGCAGTTCTTC.

This clone was seen once. V usage is TRBV3-1 (or the pseudogene TRBV3-2) and J usage is TRBJ1-6, with 7 bases aligning to TRBD1. With 4 bases clipped from V and 13 bases from J, the junction kept 13 bases outside the gene matches. CDR1 and CDR2 (germline): LGHDT, YNNKEL (reference sequence). The CDR3 runs to 15 residues. CDR3 bases: TGTGCCAGCAGCCGTCCCGGGACAGAGCTTCCCCCCCTCCACTTT. Its protein is CASSRPGTELPPLHF.

V and J are TRBV3-1 (or the pseudogene TRBV3-2) and TRBJ2-5; TRBD2 agrees at 11 bases. Germline values: CDR1 LGHDT, CDR2 YNNKEL (reference sequence). J gave up 1 base and V 6 bases, and 4 bases lay outside the gene matches. The CDR3 spans 15 residues. CDR3 loop: CASRETSGVQETQYF. For the CDR3, the DNA is TGTGCCAGCAGGGAGACTAGCGGGGTCCAAGAGACCCAGTACTTC.

The chain combines TRBV9 with TRBJ2-5; the match to TRBD1 covers 7 bases. This CDR3 region has 16 residues. Per germline, CDR1 SGDLS and CDR2 YYNGEE. The V gene end was trimmed by 4 bases and the J gene end by 2 bases; junction bases not matched to a gene: 11. CDR3 bases: TGTGCCAGCAGCCCCCTCAGCAGGGGGTCGCAAGAGACCCAGTACTTC. Protein sequence: CASSPLSRGSQETQYF.

This clone was detected only a few times. This sequence joins TRBV28 and TRBJ1-5; D is undetermined. This CDR3 has 15 residues. Per the germline V gene, CDR1 is MDHEN and CDR2 is SYDVKM. Trimming removed 4 bases at V and 4 bases at J, with 14 bases between. CDR3 DNA: TGTGCCAGCAGTTCCCCAAGGACTAAGAATCAGCCCCAGCATTTT. Protein: CASSSPRTKNQPQHF. Combining the CDR3 with reference TRBV28 and TRBJ1-5 gives the whole variable domain DVKVTQSSRYLVKRTGEKVFLECVQDMDHENMFWYRQDPGLGLRLIYFSYDVKMKEKGDIPEGYSVSREKKERFSLILESASTNQTSMYLCASSSPRTKNQPQHFGDGTRLSIL.